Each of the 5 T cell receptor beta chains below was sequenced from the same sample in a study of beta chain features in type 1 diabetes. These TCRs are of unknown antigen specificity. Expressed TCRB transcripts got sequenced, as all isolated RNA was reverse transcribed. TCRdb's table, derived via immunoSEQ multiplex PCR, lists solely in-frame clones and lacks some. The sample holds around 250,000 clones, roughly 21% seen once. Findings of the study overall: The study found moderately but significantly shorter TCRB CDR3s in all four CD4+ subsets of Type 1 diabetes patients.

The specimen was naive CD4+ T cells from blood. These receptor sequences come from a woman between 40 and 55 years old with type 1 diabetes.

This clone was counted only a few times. In DNA form, the CDR3 reads TGTGCCAGCAGGGACAGGGGGCTAAAGGGCGAGCAGTACTTC. Protein sequence: CASRDRGLKGEQYF. The chain is built from TRBV28 and TRBJ2-7, with TRBD1 matching over 11 bases. V lost 6 bases, J lost 6 bases, and 7 bases stayed unmatched. The CDR3 spans 14 residues. Germline V gene lookup returns CDR1 MDHEN and CDR2 SYDVKM. Full variable domain (outside the CDR3, taken from reference TRBV28 and TRBJ2-7): DVKVTQSSRYLVKRTGEKVFLECVQDMDHENMFWYRQDPGLGLRLIYFSYDVKMKEKGDIPEGYSVSREKKERFSLILESASTNQTSMYLCASRDRGLKGEQYFGPGTRLTVT.

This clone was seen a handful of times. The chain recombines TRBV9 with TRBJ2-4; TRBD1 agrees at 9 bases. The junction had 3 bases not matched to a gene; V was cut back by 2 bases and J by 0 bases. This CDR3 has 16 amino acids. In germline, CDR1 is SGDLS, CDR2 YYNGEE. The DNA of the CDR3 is TGTGCCAGCAGCGTGGGACAGGGAGAAGCCAAAAACATTCAGTACTTC. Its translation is CASSVGQGEAKNIQYF.

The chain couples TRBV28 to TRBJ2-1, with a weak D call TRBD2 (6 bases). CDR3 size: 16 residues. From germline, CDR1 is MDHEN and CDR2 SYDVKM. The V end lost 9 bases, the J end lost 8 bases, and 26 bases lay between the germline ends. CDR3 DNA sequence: TGTGCCAGTCGATCTGGGGGGACCCCGTTAGGCGATGAGCAGTTCTTC. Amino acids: CASRSGGTPLGDEQFF.

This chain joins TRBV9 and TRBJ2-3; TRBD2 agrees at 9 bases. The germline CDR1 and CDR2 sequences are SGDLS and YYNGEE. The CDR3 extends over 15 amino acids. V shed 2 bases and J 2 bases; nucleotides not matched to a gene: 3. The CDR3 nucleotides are TGTGCCAGCAGCGTGTTAGCGGGGGTCACAGATACGCAGTATTTT. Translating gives CASSVLAGVTDTQYF.

For the CDR3, the DNA is TGTGCCTGGAGTGTCGCGGGGTCCAGGGAGACCCAGTACTTC. Encoded protein: CAWSVAGSRETQYF. The chain employs TRBV30 and TRBJ2-5; tentatively, D is TRBD2 (6 bases). Germline-derived CDR1 and CDR2 are GTSNPN and SVGIG (reference sequence). CDR3 size: 14 residues. With 0 bases removed from V and 5 bases from J, the gap between germline ends came to 13 bases.